These 8 T cell receptor beta chains originate from one sample sequenced in a study of cytomegalovirus exposure and HLA in healthy donors. The PCR employed 60 Vbeta primers together with 13 Jbeta primers. Repertoires were generated with immunoSEQ multiplex PCR, while TCRdb's copy carries only in-frame clones and drops some. The sample has 110,000 or so clones; around 77% are singletons. The sequencing input was PBMCs. The receptor set was obtained from a man aged 50-60 years in good health and CMV-seropositive.

The rearrangement uses TRBV18 and TRBJ1-1; 7 nucleotides line up with TRBD1. With 4 bases clipped from V and 1 base from J, the junction kept 6 bases outside the gene matches. The CDR3 runs 15 residues. In germline, CDR1 is KGHSH, CDR2 LQKENI. The CDR3 spells CASSHRTGENTEAFF. The CDR3 coding sequence is TGTGCCAGCTCACACCGGACAGGAGAGAACACTGAAGCTTTCTTT.

V usage is TRBV5-1 and J usage is TRBJ1-1; a possible D gene is TRBD1 (5 bases). Per the germline V gene, CDR1 is SGHRS and CDR2 is YFSETQ. V was shortened by 4 bases and J by 1 base, with 11 bases between the two germline ends. The CDR3 totals 14 residues. Written as DNA, the CDR3 is TGCGCCAGCAGCACGACCCAGGGGAACACTGAAGCTTTCTTT. It specifies CASSTTQGNTEAFF.

V is TRBV5-6 and J is TRBJ1-2; TRBD1 matches 8 bases. After removal of 4 bases from V and 4 bases from J, the junction contained 3 bases not matched to a gene. There are 13 residues in the CDR3. CDR1 is SGHDT and CDR2 is YYEEEE in the germline V gene. The CDR3 protein is CASSTTGVYGYTF. The CDR3 DNA reads TGTGCCAGCAGCACGACAGGGGTCTATGGCTACACCTTC.

V is TRBV2 and J is TRBJ1-2; D is unclear. Germline V gives CDR1 SNHLY, CDR2 FYNNEI. The V end lost 5 bases, the J end lost 5 bases, and 3 bases lay between the germline ends. The CDR3 is 10 residues long. The CDR3 region has the DNA TGTGCCAGCAGTCTATATGGCTACACCTTC. Amino acid sequence: CASSLYGYTF.

As for this clone: The CDR3 end shows no conserved phenylalanine or tryptophan, and so a read error is likely. It is unclear where the CDR3 begins or ends on the DNA, so no DNA is shown, and the CDR3 is as TCRdb lists it. This chain joins TRBV27 and TRBJ2-7; the table calls TRBD2, which could not be checked here. Per the germline V gene, CDR1 is MNHEY and CDR2 is SMNVEV (reference sequence). The CDR3 adds up to 9 amino acids, both ends counted. The CDR3 spells CASSFDRYR.

The CDR3 DNA reads as TGTGCCACCAGCAGAGCCGGGAACACCGGGGAGCTGTTTTTT. Translation: CATSRAGNTGELFF. The genes are TRBV15 and TRBJ2-2; D is unclear. Germline V gene lookup returns CDR1 LNHNV and CDR2 YYDKDF (reference sequence). Trimming stripped 1 base from V and 1 base from J, with 4 bases between. The CDR3 is 14 amino acids.

The chain combines TRBV10-1 with TRBJ2-1; TRBD2 agrees at 10 bases. CDR3 length: 19 amino acids. CDR1 and CDR2 from the germline V gene are WNHNN and SYGVQD (reference sequence). V was pared by 2 bases and J by 4 bases, with 14 bases of the junction left unmatched. CDR3 in amino acids: CASSEGLAGESLRYNEQFF. CDR3 DNA: TGCGCCAGCAGTGAGGGGCTAGCGGGAGAGTCACTTCGGTACAATGAGCAGTTCTTC.

The rearrangement joins TRBV28 to TRBJ1-2; 8 bases are a match to TRBD1. V lost 5 bases to trimming and J lost 3 bases; unmatched junction nucleotides: 8. Looked up from germline, CDR1 is MDHEN and CDR2 is SYDVKM. This CDR3 contains 15 residues. As DNA, the CDR3 is TGTGCCAGCAGTCGGGGGCCAGGGGGCGACTATGGCTACACCTTC. It is translated as CASSRGPGGDYGYTF.